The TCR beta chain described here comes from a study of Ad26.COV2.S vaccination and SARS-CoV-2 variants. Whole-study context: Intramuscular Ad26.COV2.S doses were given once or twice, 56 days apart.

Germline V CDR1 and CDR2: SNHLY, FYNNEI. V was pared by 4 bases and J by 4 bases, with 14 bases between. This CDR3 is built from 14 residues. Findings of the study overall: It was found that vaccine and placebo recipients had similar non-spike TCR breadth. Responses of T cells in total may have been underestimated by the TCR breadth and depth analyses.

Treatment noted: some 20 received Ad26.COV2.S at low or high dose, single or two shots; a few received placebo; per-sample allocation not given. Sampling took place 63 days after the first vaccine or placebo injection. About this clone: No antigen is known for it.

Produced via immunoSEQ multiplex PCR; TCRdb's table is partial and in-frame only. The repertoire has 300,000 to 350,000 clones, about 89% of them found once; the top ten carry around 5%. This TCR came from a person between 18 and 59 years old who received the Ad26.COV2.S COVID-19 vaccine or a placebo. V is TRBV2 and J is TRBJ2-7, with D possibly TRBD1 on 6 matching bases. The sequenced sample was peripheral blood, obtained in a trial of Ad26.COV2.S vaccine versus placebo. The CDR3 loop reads CASSVRGYSYEQYF. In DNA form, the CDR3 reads TGTGCCAGCAGTGTAAGGGGGTACTCTTACGAGCAGTACTTC. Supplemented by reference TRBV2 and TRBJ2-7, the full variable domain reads EPEVTQTPSHQVTQMGQEVILRCVPISNHLYFYWYRQILGQKVEFLVSFYNNEISEKSEIFDDQFSVERPDGSNFTLKIRSTKLEDSAMYFCASSVRGYSYEQYFGPGTRLTVT.